The rows below give T cell receptor beta chains drawn from one sample of a study of blood T cell repertoires in COVID-19. TCRdb's table, derived via immunoSEQ multiplex PCR, lists solely in-frame clones and lacks some. Seen here are about 410,000 clones, roughly 89% observed once, and the top ten hold 1.7%. The specimen sequenced was PBMCs or T cells enriched from blood (not recorded which). These receptors were collected from a woman between 25 and 40 years old who had recovered from COVID-19. Each CDR3 is given with its conserved first and last residue. Fields, in order: V gene, clone size, J gene, D gene, CDR3 DNA, CDR3 protein. D genes are given only for firm matches. The size of a clone is reported for some rows only, either as once, few or many, or as a class for expanded clones.

v_call: TRBV5-4
clone_size: few
j_call: TRBJ2-7
d_call: TRBD1
cdr3_nt: TGTGCCAGCAGAGGCGGACAGGAATTGGGCGAGCAGTACTTC
cdr3_aa: CASRGGQELGEQYF

v_call: TRBV5-1
clone_size: once
j_call: TRBJ1-3
d_call: .
cdr3_nt: TGCGCCAGCAGCTTAACAGCAACACGCTCTGGAAACACCATATATTTT
cdr3_aa: CASSLTATRSGNTIYF

v_call: TRBV6-5
clone_size: .
j_call: TRBJ1-2
d_call: TRBD1
cdr3_nt: TGTGCCAGCAGTCGCAACCCGACAGGGGTTGTTGGCTACACCTTC
cdr3_aa: CASSRNPTGVVGYTF

v_call: TRBV7-2
clone_size: .
j_call: TRBJ1-2
d_call: .
cdr3_nt: TGTGCCAGCAGCTCCCTCGAGACGGGACTTTATGGCTACACCTTC
cdr3_aa: CASSSLETGLYGYTF

v_call: TRBV5-1
clone_size: .
j_call: TRBJ2-1
d_call: .
cdr3_nt: TGCGCCAGCAGCAGGACGCGACAGCAGCATGAGCAGTTCTTC
cdr3_aa: CASSRTRQQHEQFF

v_call: TRBV27
clone_size: .
j_call: TRBJ2-7
d_call: TRBD2
cdr3_nt: TGTGCCAGTCGGAGAGGACTAGCACCGAGCTCCTACGAGCAGTACTTC
cdr3_aa: CASRRGLAPSSYEQYF

v_call: TRBV28
clone_size: .
j_call: TRBJ2-3
d_call: .
cdr3_nt: TGTGCCAGCAGTCAGGAAGGGGCTGGGGTGGCAGATACGCAGTATTTT
cdr3_aa: CASSQEGAGVADTQYF

v_call: TRBV10-3
clone_size: .
j_call: TRBJ2-7
d_call: .
cdr3_nt: TGTGCCGCCGGGGTCCAGCGGCTCGAGCAGTACTTC
cdr3_aa: CAAGVQRLEQYF

v_call: TRBV19
clone_size: .
j_call: TRBJ1-3
d_call: .
cdr3_nt: TGTGCCAGTAGTTCACGAACCACAGGGTCCGCTCGAAACACCATATATTTT
cdr3_aa: CASSSRTTGSARNTIYF

v_call: TRBV14
clone_size: .
j_call: TRBJ1-1
d_call: .
cdr3_nt: TGTGCCAGCACGATGGCGGGGATGAACACTGAAGCTTTCTTT
cdr3_aa: CASTMAGMNTEAFF

v_call: TRBV27
clone_size: .
j_call: TRBJ2-2
d_call: .
cdr3_nt: TGTGCCAGCAGTTTGAGACACTCCGGGGAGCTGTTTTTT
cdr3_aa: CASSLRHSGELFF

v_call: TRBV5-1
clone_size: .
j_call: TRBJ1-3
d_call: .
cdr3_nt: TGCGCCAGCAGCTTGGAGGGGTCTGGAAACACCATATATTTT
cdr3_aa: CASSLEGSGNTIYF

v_call: TRBV19
clone_size: .
j_call: TRBJ1-5
d_call: .
cdr3_nt: TGTGCCAGTAGTATCGTCAGGGATAGCAATCAGCCCCAGCATTTT
cdr3_aa: CASSIVRDSNQPQHF

v_call: TRBV28
clone_size: .
j_call: TRBJ2-7
d_call: .
cdr3_nt: TGTGCCAGCAGCCCCGCCCCGGACTTAATATACGAGCAGTACTTC
cdr3_aa: CASSPAPDLIYEQYF

v_call: TRBV27
clone_size: once
j_call: TRBJ2-7
d_call: .
cdr3_nt: TGTGCCAGCAGTTTAGGGGGCGCGGCGACCTACGAGCAGTACTTC
cdr3_aa: CASSLGGAATYEQYF

v_call: TRBV7-3
clone_size: .
j_call: TRBJ1-1
d_call: TRBD1
cdr3_nt: TGTGCCAGCAGCTTAACAAGGACAGGTGCTGAAGCTTTCTTT
cdr3_aa: CASSLTRTGAEAFF

v_call: TRBV20-1
clone_size: .
j_call: TRBJ2-7
d_call: TRBD1
cdr3_nt: TGCAGTGCTAGTGAAGGGGGCCACGAGCAGTACTTC
cdr3_aa: CSASEGGHEQYF

v_call: TRBV7-7
clone_size: .
j_call: TRBJ2-1
d_call: TRBD2
cdr3_nt: TGTGCTAGCAGCTTAGGGCTAGCGGGGGGACTAGACAATGAGCAGTTCTTC
cdr3_aa: CASSLGLAGGLDNEQFF

v_call: TRBV3-1/TRBV3-2
clone_size: .
j_call: TRBJ2-1
d_call: .
cdr3_nt: TGTGCCAGCAGCCAAGTTCCCTACCCCCCGAGGAATGAGCAGTTCTTC
cdr3_aa: CASSQVPYPPRNEQFF

v_call: TRBV6-2/TRBV6-3
clone_size: once
j_call: TRBJ1-5
d_call: TRBD1
cdr3_nt: TGTGCCAGCAGCAAACCGGGACAGGGGTTCGGTCAGCCCCAGCATTTT
cdr3_aa: CASSKPGQGFGQPQHF

v_call: TRBV29-1
clone_size: .
j_call: TRBJ1-1
d_call: .
cdr3_nt: TGCAGCGTTCGAAGGGGAGGTCCCTACGAGGGCACTGAAGCTTTCTTT
cdr3_aa: CSVRRGGPYEGTEAFF

v_call: TRBV28
clone_size: once
j_call: TRBJ1-4
d_call: .
cdr3_nt: TGTGCCAGCAGTTTGACATACAACATTAAACTGTTTTTT
cdr3_aa: CASSLTYNIKLFF

v_call: TRBV4-1
clone_size: .
j_call: TRBJ2-7
d_call: TRBD2
cdr3_nt: TGCGCCAGCAGCCAAGACAAGACTAGCGGCTACGAGCAGTACTTC
cdr3_aa: CASSQDKTSGYEQYF

v_call: TRBV28
clone_size: .
j_call: TRBJ1-5
d_call: .
cdr3_nt: TGTGCCAGCAGTTTACAGGGTCAGCCCCAGCATTTT
cdr3_aa: CASSLQGQPQHF

v_call: TRBV5-4
clone_size: .
j_call: TRBJ1-2
d_call: TRBD1
cdr3_nt: TGTGCCAGCAGCTCTAGGACAGGGCAGTGGTATGGCTACACCTTC
cdr3_aa: CASSSRTGQWYGYTF

v_call: TRBV18
clone_size: .
j_call: TRBJ2-7
d_call: .
cdr3_nt: TGTGCCAGCTCACCACCTTCCCTTCAGGGGACAAACGAGCAGTACTTC
cdr3_aa: CASSPPSLQGTNEQYF

v_call: TRBV28
clone_size: .
j_call: TRBJ1-5
d_call: TRBD1
cdr3_nt: TGTGCCAGCAGTTTGGAGACAGGGGGCTATCAGCCCCAGCATTTT
cdr3_aa: CASSLETGGYQPQHF

v_call: TRBV5-1
clone_size: .
j_call: TRBJ1-1
d_call: .
cdr3_nt: TGCGCCAGCAGACCCGGGAGTGGGAACACTGAAGCTTTCTTT
cdr3_aa: CASRPGSGNTEAFF

v_call: TRBV27
clone_size: .
j_call: TRBJ1-5
d_call: .
cdr3_nt: TGTGCCAGCAGTTTAGGTGTCGGTTACCAGCCCCAGCATTTT
cdr3_aa: CASSLGVGYQPQHF

v_call: TRBV4-1
clone_size: .
j_call: TRBJ1-2
d_call: .
cdr3_nt: TGCGCCAGCAGCCAAAGGACATTCTATGGCTACACCTTC
cdr3_aa: CASSQRTFYGYTF

v_call: TRBV7-8
clone_size: .
j_call: TRBJ2-7
d_call: .
cdr3_nt: TGTGCCAGCAGCGGAATCCGGGCCCGGGGATCCTACGAGCAGTACTTC
cdr3_aa: CASSGIRARGSYEQYF

v_call: TRBV7-8
clone_size: .
j_call: TRBJ2-7
d_call: .
cdr3_nt: TGTGCCAGCCTCACGGGCGCGACGGTGACTACGAAACAGTACTTC
cdr3_aa: CASLTGATVTTKQYF